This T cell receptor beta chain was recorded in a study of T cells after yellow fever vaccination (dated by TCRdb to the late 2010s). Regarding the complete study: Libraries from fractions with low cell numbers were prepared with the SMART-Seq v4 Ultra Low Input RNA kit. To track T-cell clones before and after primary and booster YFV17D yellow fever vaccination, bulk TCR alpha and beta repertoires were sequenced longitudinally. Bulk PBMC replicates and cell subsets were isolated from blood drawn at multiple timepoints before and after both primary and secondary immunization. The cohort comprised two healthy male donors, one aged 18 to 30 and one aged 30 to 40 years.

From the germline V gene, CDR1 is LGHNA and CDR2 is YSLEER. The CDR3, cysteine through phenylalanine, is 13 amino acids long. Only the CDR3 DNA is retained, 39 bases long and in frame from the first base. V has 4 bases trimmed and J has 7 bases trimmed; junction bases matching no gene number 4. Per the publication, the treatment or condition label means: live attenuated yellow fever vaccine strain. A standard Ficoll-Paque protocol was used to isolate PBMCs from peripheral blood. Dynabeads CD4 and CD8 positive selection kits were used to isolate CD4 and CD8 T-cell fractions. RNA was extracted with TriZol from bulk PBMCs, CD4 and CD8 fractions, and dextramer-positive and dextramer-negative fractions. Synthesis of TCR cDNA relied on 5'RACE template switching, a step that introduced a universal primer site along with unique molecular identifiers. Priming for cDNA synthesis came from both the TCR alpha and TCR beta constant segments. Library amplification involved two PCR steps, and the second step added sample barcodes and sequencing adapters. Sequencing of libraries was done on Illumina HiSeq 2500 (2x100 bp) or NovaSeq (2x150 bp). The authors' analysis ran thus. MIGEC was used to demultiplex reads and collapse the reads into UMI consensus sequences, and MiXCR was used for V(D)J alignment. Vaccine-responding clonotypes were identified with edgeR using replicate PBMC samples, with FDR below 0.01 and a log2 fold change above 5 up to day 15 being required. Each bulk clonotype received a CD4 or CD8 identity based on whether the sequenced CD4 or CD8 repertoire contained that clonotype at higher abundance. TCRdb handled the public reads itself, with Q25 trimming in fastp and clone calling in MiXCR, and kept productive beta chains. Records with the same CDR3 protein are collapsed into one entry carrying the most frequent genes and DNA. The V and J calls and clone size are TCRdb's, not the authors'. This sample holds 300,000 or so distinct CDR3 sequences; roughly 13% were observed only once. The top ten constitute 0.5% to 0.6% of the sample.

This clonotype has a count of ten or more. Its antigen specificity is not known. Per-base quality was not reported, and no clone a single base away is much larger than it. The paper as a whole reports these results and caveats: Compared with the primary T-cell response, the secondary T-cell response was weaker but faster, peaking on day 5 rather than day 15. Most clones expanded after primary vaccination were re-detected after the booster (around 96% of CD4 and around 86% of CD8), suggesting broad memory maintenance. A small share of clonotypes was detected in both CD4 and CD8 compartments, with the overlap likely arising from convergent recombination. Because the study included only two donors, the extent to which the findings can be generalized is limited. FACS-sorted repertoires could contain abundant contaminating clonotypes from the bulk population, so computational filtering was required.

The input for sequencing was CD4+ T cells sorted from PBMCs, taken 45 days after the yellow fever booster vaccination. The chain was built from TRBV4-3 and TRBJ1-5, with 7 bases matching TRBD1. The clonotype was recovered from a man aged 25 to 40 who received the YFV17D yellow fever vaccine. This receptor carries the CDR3 CASSLDRAQPQHF. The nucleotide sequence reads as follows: TGCGCCAGCAGCCTAGACAGGGCGCAGCCCCAGCATTTT.